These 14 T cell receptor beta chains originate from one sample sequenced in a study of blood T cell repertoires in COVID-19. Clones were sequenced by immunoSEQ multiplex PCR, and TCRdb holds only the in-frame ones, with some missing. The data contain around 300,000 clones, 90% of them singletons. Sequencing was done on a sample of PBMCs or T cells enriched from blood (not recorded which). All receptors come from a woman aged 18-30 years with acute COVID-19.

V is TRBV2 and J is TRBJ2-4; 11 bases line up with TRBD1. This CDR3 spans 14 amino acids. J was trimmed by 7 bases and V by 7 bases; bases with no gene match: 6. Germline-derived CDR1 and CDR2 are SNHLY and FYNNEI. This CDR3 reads CASKGQGAHNIQYF. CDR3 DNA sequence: TGTGCCAGCAAAGGACAGGGGGCACATAACATTCAGTACTTC.

The DNA of the CDR3 is TGTGCCAGCAACCACCCAATGCGGTACTTC. Amino acids: CASNHPMRYF. The chain employs TRBV7-3 and TRBJ2-7; no definite D call. The CDR3 sequence is 10 residues long. Deletions cut 7 bases from V and 12 bases from J, with 13 bases between. Germline-derived CDR1 and CDR2 are SGHTA and FQGTGA.

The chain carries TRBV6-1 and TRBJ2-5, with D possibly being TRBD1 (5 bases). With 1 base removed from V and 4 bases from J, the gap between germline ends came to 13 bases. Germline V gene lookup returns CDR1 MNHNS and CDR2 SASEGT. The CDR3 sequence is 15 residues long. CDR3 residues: CASSEVPGQTETQYF. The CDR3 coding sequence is TGTGCCAGCAGTGAAGTACCAGGGCAAACAGAGACCCAGTACTTC.

The CDR3 DNA is TGCGCCAGCAGCTTGAGAGGGGACAGGGGCCACGAGCAGTACTTC. It encodes CASSLRGDRGHEQYF. V gene TRBV5-1 combines with J gene TRBJ2-7, with 10 bases identical to TRBD1. This CDR3 has 15 amino acids. V lost 1 base, J lost 5 bases, and 6 bases stayed unmatched. Germline CDR1 is SGHRS and CDR2 is YFSETQ.

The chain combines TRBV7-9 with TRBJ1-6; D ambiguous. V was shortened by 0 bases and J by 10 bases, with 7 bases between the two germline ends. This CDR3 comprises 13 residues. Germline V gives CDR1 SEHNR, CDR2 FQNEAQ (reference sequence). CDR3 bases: TGTGCCAGCAGCTTAGCCCGGGTATCACCCCTCCACTTT. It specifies CASSLARVSPLHF.

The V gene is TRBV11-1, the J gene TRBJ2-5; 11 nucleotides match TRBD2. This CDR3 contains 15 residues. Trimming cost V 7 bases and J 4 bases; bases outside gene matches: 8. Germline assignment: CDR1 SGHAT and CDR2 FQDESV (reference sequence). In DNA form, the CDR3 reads TGTGCCAGCAAAGTAACTAGCGGGAGCTTAGAGACCCAGTACTTC. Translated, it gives CASKVTSGSLETQYF. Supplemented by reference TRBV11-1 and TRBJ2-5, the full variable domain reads EAEVAQSPRYKITEKSQAVAFWCDPISGHATLYWYRQILGQGPELLVQFQDESVVDDSQLPKDRFSAERLKGVDSTLKIQPAELGDSAMYLCASKVTSGSLETQYFGPGTRLLVL.

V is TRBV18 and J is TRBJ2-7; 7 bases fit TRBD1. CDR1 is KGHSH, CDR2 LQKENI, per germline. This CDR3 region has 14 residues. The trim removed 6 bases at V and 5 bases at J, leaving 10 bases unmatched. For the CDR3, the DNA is TGTGCCAGCTCCCTGGGACAGTTGAGGAACGAGCAGTACTTC. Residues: CASSLGQLRNEQYF.

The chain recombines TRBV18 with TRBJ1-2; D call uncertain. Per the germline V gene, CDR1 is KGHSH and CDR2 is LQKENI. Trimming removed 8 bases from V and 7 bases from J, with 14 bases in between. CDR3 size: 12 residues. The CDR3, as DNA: TGTGCCAGCCAAGACTTACTCGCTGGCTACACCTTC. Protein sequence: CASQDLLAGYTF.

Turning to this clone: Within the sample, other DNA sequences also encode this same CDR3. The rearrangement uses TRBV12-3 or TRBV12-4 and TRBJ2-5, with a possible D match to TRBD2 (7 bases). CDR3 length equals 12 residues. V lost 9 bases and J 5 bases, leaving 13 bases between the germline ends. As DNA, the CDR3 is TGTGCCAGTAGGAGGGGGGGGGAGACCCAGTACTTC. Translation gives CASRRGGETQYF.

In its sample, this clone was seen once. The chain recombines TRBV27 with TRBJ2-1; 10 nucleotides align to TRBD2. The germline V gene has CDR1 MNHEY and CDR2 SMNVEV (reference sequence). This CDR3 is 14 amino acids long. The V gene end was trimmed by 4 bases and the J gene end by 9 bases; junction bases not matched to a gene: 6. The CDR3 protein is CASSSLAGVTEQFF. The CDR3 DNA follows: TGTGCCAGCAGTTCGCTAGCGGGAGTGACTGAGCAGTTCTTC.

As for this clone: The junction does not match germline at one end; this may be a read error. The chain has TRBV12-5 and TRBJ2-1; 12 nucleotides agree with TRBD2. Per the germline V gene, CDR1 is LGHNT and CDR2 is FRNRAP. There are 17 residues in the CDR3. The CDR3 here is CASGLEGTSGPYNGQFF. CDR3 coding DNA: TGTGCTAGTGGTTTGGAAGGGACTAGCGGGCCTTACAATGGGCAGTTCTTC. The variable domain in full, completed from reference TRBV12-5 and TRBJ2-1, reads DARVTQTPRHKVTEMGQEVTMRCQPILGHNTVFWYRQTMMQGLELLAYFRNRAPLDDSGMPKDRFSAEMPDATLATLKIQPSEPRDSAVYFCASGLEGTSGPYNGQFFGPGTRLTVL.

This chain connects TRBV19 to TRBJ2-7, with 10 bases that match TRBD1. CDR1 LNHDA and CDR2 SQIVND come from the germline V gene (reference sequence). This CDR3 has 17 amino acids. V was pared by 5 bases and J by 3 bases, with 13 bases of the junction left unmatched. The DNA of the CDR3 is TGTGCCAGTAGTGCCCGACCCTCCGGGACAGGGGACTACGAGCAGTACTTC. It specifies CASSARPSGTGDYEQYF.

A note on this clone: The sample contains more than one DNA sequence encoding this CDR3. The CDR3 protein is CASSQGSGSPYNEQFF. The CDR3 DNA reads TGCGCCAGCAGCCAAGGCTCCGGGAGCCCTTACAATGAGCAGTTCTTC. The chain employs TRBV4-3 and TRBJ2-1, with D possibly being TRBD2 (6 bases). CDR3 length: 16 amino acids. Trimming took 1 base from V and 4 from J, leaving 14 bases between them. The germline V gene encodes CDR1 LGHNA and CDR2 YSLEER.

The CDR3 loop reads CASSNGWDRGRDSNQPQHF. The DNA of the CDR3 is TGTGCCAGTAGTAACGGTTGGGACAGGGGCCGGGATAGCAATCAGCCCCAGCATTTT. This rearrangement joins TRBV19 to TRBJ1-5, with 10 bases fitting TRBD1. CDR1 is LNHDA, CDR2 SQIVND, per germline (reference sequence). Trimming at V came to 4 bases and at J to 0 bases, leaving 12 bases not matched to a gene. The CDR3 loop spans 19 amino acids.